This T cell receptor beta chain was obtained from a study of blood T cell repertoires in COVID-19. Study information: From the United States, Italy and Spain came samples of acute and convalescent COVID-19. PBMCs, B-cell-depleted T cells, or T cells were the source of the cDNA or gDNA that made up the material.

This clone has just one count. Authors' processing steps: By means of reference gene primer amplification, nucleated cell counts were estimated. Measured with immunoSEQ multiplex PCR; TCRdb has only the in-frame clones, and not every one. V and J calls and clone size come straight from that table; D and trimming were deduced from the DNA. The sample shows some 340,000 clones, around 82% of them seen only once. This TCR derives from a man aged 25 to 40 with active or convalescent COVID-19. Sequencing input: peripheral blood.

CDR3 nucleotide sequence: TGTGCCAGCGCCCTTACAGGGAGTGGCTACACCTTC. Protein sequence: CASALTGSGYTF. The chain employs TRBV2 and TRBJ1-2; D is possibly TRBD1 (6 bases). This CDR3 has 12 amino acids. Deletions cut 8 bases from V and 7 bases from J, with 14 bases between. Germline CDR1 and CDR2: SNHLY and FYNNEI.